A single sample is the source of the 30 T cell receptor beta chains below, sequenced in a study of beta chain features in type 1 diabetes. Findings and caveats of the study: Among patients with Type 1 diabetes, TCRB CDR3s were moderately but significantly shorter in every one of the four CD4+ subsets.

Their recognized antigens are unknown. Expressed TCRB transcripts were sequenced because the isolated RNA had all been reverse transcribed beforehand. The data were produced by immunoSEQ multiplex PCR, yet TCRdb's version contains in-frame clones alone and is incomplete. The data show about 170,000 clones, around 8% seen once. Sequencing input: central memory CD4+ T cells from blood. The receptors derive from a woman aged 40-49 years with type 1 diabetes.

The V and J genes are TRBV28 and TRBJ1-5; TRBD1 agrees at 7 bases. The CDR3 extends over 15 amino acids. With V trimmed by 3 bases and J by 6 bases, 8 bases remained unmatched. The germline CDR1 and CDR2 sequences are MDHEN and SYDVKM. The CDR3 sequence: CASSFSTGTVQPQHF. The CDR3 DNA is TGTGCCAGCAGTTTTTCGACAGGGACGGTTCAGCCCCAGCATTTT.

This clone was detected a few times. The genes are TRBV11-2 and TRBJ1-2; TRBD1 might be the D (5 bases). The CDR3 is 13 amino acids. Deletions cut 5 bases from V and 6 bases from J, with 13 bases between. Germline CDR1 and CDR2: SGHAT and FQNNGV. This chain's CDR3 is CASSVSGYHGYTF. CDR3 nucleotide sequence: TGTGCCAGCAGCGTCTCAGGGTATCATGGCTACACCTTC.

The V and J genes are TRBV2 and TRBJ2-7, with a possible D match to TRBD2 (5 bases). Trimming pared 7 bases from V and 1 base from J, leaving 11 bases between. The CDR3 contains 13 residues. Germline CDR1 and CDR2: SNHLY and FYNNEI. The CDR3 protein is CASNKRLSYEQYF. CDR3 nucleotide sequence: TGTGCCAGCAACAAGCGGCTTTCCTACGAGCAGTACTTC.

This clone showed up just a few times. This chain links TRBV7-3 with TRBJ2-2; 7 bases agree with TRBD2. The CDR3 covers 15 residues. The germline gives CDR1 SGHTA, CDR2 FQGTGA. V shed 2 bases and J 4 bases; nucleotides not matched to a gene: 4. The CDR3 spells CASSLGAGFTGELFF. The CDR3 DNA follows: TGTGCCAGCAGCTTAGGAGCGGGATTCACCGGGGAGCTGTTTTTT. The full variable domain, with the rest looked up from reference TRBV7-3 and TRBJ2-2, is GAGVSQTPSNKVTEKGKYVELRCDPISGHTALYWYRQSLGQGPEFLIYFQGTGAADDSGLPNDRFFAVRPEGSVSTLKIQRTERGDSAVYLCASSLGAGFTGELFFGEGSRLTVL.

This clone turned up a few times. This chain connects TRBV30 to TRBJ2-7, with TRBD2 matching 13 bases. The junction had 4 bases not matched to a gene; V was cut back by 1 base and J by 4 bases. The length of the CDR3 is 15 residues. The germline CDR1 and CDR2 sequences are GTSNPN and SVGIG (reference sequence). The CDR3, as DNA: TGTGCCTGGAGTGGAAAGGGACTAGCGGGGTACGAGCAGTACTTC. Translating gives CAWSGKGLAGYEQYF.

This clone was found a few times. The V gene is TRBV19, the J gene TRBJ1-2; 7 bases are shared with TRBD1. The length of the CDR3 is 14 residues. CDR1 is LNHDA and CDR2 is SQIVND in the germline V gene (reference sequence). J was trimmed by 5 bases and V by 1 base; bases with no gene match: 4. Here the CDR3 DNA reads TGTGCCAGTAGTATAGGAGGGACAGCTTATGGCTACACCTTC. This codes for CASSIGGTAYGYTF.

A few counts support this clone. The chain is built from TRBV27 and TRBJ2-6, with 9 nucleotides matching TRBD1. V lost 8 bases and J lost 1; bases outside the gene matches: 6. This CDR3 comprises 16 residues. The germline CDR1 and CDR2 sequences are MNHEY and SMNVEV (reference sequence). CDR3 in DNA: TGTGCCAGCGGGTACAGGGGGCCTTCTGGGGCCAACGTCCTGACTTTC. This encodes CASGYRGPSGANVLTF.

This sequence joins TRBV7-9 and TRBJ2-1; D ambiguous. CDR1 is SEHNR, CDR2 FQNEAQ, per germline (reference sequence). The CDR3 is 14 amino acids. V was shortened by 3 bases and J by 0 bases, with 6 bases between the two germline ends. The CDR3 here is CASSLVSSYNEQFF. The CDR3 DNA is TGTGCCAGCAGCTTGGTCAGCTCCTACAATGAGCAGTTCTTC.

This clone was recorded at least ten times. CDR3 protein: CASTYSPTGELFF. The CDR3 region has the DNA TGTGCCAGCACATACAGTCCTACCGGGGAGCTGTTTTTT. The chain has TRBV2 and TRBJ2-2; D is unclear. V lost 7 bases and J 5 bases, leaving 11 bases between the germline ends. The CDR3 runs 13 residues. The germline CDR1 and CDR2 sequences are SNHLY and FYNNEI.

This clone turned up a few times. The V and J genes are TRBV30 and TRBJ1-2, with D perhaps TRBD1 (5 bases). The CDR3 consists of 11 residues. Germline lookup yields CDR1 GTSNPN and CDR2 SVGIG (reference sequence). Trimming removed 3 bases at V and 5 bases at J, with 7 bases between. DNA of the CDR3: TGTGCCTGGAGACAGGAGTATGGCTACACCTTC. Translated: CAWRQEYGYTF.

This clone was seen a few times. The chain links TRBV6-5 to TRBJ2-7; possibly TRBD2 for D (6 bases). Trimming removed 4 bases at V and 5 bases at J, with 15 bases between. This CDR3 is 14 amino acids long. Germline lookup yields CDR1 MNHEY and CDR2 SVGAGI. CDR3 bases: TGTGCCAGCAGTTCTGGGGGGTTTTCAAACGAGCAGTACTTC. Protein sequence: CASSSGGFSNEQYF.

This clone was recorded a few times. DNA for the CDR3: TGTGCCAGTAGTATCCCTAGGAGGGGCACAGATACGCAGTATTTT. Its translation is CASSIPRRGTDTQYF. The chain links TRBV19 to TRBJ2-3, with TRBD2 as a possible D gene (6 bases). V lost 3 bases and J lost 1, with 11 bases in between. The length of the CDR3 is 15 residues. The V gene's germline CDR1 is LNHDA and CDR2 SQIVND (reference sequence).

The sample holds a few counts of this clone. CDR3 protein: CAWNPTGDGYTF. CDR3 nucleotide sequence: TGTGCCTGGAACCCGACAGGAGATGGCTACACCTTC. The gene calls are TRBV30 and TRBJ1-2, with D possibly being TRBD1 (6 bases). V dropped 4 bases and J dropped 6 bases, with 12 bases sitting between them. The CDR3 sequence is 12 residues long. Germline assignment: CDR1 GTSNPN and CDR2 SVGIG (reference sequence).

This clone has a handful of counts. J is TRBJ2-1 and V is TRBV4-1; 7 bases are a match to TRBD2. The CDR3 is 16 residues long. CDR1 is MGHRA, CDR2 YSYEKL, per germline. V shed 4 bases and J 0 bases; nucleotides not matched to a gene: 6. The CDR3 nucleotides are TGCGCCAGCAGCCCCCGGGAGGTAAGCTCCTACAATGAGCAGTTCTTC. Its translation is CASSPREVSSYNEQFF.

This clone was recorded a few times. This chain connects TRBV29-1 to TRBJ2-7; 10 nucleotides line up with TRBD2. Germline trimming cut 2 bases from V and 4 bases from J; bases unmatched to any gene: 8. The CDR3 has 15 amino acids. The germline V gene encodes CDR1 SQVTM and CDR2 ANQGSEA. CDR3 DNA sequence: TGCAGCGTTGAACTCCCGCTAGCGGGAGTTTACGAGCAGTACTTC. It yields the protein CSVELPLAGVYEQYF.

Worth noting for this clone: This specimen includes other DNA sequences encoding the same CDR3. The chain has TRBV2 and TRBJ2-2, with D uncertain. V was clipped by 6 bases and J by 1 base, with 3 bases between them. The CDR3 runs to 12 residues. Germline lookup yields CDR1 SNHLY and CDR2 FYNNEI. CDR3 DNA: TGTGCCAGCAGCCGGAACACCGGGGAGCTGTTTTTT. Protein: CASSRNTGELFF.

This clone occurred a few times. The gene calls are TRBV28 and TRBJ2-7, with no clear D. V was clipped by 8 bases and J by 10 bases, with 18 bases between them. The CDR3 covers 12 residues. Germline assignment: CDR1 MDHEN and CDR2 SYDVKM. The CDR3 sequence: CASRPTTTHQYF. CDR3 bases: TGTGCCAGCCGCCCAACCACTACGCATCAGTACTTC.

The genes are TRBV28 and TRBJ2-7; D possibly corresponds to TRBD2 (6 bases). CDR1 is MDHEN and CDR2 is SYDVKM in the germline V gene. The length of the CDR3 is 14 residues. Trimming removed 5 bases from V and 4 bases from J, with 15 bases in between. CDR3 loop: CASSPRDWMYEQYF. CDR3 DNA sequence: TGTGCCAGCAGTCCGCGGGACTGGATGTACGAGCAGTACTTC. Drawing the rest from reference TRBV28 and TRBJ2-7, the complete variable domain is DVKVTQSSRYLVKRTGEKVFLECVQDMDHENMFWYRQDPGLGLRLIYFSYDVKMKEKGDIPEGYSVSREKKERFSLILESASTNQTSMYLCASSPRDWMYEQYFGPGTRLTVT.

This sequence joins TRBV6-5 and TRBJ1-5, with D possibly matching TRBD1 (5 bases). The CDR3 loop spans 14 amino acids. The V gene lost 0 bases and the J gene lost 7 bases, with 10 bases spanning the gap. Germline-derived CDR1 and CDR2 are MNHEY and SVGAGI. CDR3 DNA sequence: TGTGCCAGCAGTTACTCGGGGGGAAGCCAGCCCCAGCATTTT. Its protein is CASSYSGGSQPQHF.

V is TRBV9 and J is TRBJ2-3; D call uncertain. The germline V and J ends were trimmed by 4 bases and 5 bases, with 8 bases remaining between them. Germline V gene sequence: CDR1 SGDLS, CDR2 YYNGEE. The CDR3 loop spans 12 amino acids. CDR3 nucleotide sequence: TGTGCCAGCAGCCAGGATATAGATACGCAGTATTTT. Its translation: CASSQDIDTQYF.

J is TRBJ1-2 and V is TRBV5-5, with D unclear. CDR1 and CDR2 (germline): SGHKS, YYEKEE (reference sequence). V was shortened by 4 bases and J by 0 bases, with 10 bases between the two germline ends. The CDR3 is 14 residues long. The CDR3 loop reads CASSPVLANYGYTF. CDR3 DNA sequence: TGTGCCAGCAGCCCCGTCCTTGCTAACTATGGCTACACCTTC.

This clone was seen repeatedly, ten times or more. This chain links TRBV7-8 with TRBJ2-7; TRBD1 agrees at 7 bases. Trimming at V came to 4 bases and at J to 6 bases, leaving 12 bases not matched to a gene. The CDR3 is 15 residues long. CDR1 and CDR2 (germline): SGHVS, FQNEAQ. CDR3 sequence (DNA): TGTGCCAGCAGCTGGGGGTACAGGGGAAAGTTCGAGCAGTACTTC. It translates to CASSWGYRGKFEQYF.

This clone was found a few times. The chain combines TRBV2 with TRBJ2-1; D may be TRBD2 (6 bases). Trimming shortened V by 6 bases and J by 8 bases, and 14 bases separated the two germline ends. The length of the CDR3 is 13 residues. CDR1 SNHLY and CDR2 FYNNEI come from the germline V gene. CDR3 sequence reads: CASRPPGLYEQFF. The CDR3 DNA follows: TGTGCCAGCAGGCCCCCGGGACTGTATGAGCAGTTCTTC.

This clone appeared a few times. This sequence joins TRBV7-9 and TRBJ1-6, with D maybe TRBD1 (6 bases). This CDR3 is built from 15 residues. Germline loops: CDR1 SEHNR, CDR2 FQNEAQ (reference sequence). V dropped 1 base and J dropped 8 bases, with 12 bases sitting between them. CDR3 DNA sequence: TGTGCCAGCAGCTTAGAGGGGGTGTTGTATTCACCCCTCCACTTT. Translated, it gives CASSLEGVLYSPLHF.

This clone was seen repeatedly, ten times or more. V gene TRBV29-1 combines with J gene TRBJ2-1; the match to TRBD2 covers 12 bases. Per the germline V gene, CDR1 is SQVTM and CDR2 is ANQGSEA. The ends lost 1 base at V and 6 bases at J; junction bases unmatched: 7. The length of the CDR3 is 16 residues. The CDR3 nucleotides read TGCAGCGTTGAAGTTTATGGACTAGCGGGATCCAATGAGCAGTTCTTC. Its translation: CSVEVYGLAGSNEQFF.

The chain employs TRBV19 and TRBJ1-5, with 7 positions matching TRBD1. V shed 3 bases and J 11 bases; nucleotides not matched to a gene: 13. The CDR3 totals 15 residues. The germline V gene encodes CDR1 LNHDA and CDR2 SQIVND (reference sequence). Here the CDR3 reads CASSIGSGGMSAQHF. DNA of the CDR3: TGTGCCAGTAGTATTGGCTCAGGGGGGATGTCAGCCCAGCATTTT.

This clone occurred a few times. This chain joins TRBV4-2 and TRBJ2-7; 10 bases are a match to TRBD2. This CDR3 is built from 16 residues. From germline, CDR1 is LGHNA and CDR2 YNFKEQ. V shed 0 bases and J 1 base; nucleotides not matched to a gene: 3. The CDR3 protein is CASSQEGTSVSYEQYF. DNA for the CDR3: TGTGCCAGCAGCCAAGAGGGGACTAGCGTTTCCTACGAGCAGTACTTC.

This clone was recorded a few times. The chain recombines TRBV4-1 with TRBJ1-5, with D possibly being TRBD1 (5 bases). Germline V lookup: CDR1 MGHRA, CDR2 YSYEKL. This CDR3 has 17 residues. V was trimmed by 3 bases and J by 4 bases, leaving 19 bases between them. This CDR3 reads CASSHPSGKGINQPQHF. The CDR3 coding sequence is TGCGCCAGCAGCCACCCCTCAGGGAAGGGTATTAATCAGCCCCAGCATTTT.

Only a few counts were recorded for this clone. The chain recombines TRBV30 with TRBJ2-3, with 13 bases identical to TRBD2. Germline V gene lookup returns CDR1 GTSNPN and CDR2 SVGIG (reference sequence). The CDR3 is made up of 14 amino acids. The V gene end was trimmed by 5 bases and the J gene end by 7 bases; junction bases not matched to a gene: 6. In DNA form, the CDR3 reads TGTGCCTGGCGGACTAGCGGGAGAGCTTATACGCAGTATTTT. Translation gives CAWRTSGRAYTQYF.

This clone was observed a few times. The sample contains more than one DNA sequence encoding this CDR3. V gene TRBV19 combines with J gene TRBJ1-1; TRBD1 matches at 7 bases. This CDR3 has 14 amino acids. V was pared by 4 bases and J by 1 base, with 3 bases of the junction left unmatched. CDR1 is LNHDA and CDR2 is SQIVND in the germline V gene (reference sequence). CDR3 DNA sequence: TGTGCCAGTAGTAGACAGGGAGCGAACACTGAAGCTTTCTTT. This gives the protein CASSRQGANTEAFF.